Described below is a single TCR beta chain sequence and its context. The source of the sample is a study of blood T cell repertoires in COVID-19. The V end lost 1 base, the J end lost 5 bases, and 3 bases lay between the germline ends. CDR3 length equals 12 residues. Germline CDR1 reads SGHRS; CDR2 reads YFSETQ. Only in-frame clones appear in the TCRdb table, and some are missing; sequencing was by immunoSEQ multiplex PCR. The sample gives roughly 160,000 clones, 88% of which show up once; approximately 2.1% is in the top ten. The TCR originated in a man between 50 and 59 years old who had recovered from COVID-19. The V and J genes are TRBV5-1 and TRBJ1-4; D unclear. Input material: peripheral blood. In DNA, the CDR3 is TGCGCCAGCAGCTTGTCGAATGAAAAACTGTTTTTT. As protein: CASSLSNEKLFF.